This TCR beta chain was captured in a study of T-cell reconstitution after alpha-beta-depleted transplantation in children. TCRbeta library construction was performed incorporating unique molecular identifiers. Each CDR3 protein is one row after TCRdb ran MiXCR on the PCR reads. The data show 450,000 to 600,000 distinct CDR3 sequences, around 20% seen once. This specimen consisted of PBMCs from the stem cell graft donor, obtained from the stem cell graft. This receptor was obtained from a human donor who donated a stem cell graft to a child with acute lymphoblastic leukemia.

CDR3 residues: CASSLAGTSGRAFSYNEQFF. CDR3 bases: TGCGCCAGCAGCTTGGCCGGGACTAGCGGGAGGGCCTTCTCCTACAATGAGCAGTTCTTC. V gene TRBV5-1 combines with J gene TRBJ2-1; 16 bases agree with TRBD2. CDR1 and CDR2 (germline): SGHRS, YFSETQ. V shed 0 bases, J shed 0 bases, and the junction held 6 bases outside the gene matches. The CDR3 extends over 20 amino acids.